The rows below give T cell receptor beta chains drawn from one sample of a study of shared T cell receptors in the human thymus. Profiled with immunoSEQ multiplex PCR; TCRdb holds only in-frame clones, not every one. The sample shows hundreds of thousands of clones, around 89% of them seen only once. This same sample was also taken into another study, of human thymus T cells.

The sequencing sample was made of thymocytes. The receptors derive from a boy in the first two years of life with a congenital heart defect. The CDR3 runs from the conserved cysteine through the conserved F or W. The D gene is left open where the match is weak. For some rows the clone size is stated as once, few or many, or as a class when expanded; others skip it.

d_gene,v_gene,abundance,j_gene,CDR3nt,CDR3aa
TRBD2,TRBV14,.,TRBJ2-7,TGTGCCAGCAGCCAAGCCGGAATGACTAGCGAACCCTCCTACGAGCAGTACTTC,CASSQAGMTSEPSYEQYF
.,TRBV6-5,.,TRBJ2-7,TGTGCCAGCAGTTACGGGGGGACCTACGAGCAGTACTTC,CASSYGGTYEQYF
.,TRBV15,.,TRBJ2-1,TGTGCCACCAGCAGAGATCGTGTCAACAACAATGAGCAGTTCTTC,CATSRDRVNNNEQFF
TRBD2,TRBV2,.,TRBJ2-1,TGTGCCAGGATCCCTTCGGGACTAGCGGGACCCCAAACCTACAATGAGCAGTTCTTC,CARIPSGLAGPQTYNEQFF
TRBD2,TRBV4-1,.,TRBJ2-7,TGCGCCAGCAGCATTCAGCGGGAGGGGGTCCACGAGCAGTACTTC,CASSIQREGVHEQYF
.,TRBV11-2,.,TRBJ1-1,TGTGCCAGCAGCCCAATAATAGGATCAGGCACTGAAGCTTTCTTT,CASSPIIGSGTEAFF
.,TRBV7-8,.,TRBJ2-2,TGTGCCAGCATCCCCGGGGGCACCGGGGAGCTGTTTTTT,CASIPGGTGELFF
TRBD2,TRBV4-2,.,TRBJ2-2,TGTGCCAGCAGCCAAGGGTCCACTAGCGGGGGAAACACCGGGGAGCTGTTTTTT,CASSQGSTSGGNTGELFF
TRBD1,TRBV25-1,.,TRBJ2-7,TGTGCCAGCAGGCCGTGGACAGGGGGCGACGAGCAGTACTTC,CASRPWTGGDEQYF
.,TRBV28,.,TRBJ2-2,TGTGCCAGCAGTTTTTCCCCCTCCGGGGAGCTGTTTTTT,CASSFSPSGELFF
TRBD2,TRBV4-3,.,TRBJ2-7,TGCGCCAGCTCTAAAGAGGGGACTAGCGGGAGGAGCCCCTACGAGCAGTACTTC,CASSKEGTSGRSPYEQYF
.,TRBV7-8,.,TRBJ1-4,TGTGCCAGCAGCCACAGGGTCGGTGAAAAACTGTTTTTT,CASSHRVGEKLFF
TRBD1,TRBV19,.,TRBJ1-2,TGTGCCAGTCACCCGGGACAGGGACGTGGCTACACCTTC,CASHPGQGRGYTF
.,TRBV7-8,.,TRBJ2-1,TGTGCCAGCAGCCGTAATGAGCAGTTCTTC,CASSRNEQFF
.,TRBV6-1,few,TRBJ2-1,TGTGCCAGCGCAGAGCGGCATGAGCAGTTCTTC,CASAERHEQFF
.,TRBV15,.,TRBJ1-3,TGTGCCACCAGCAGAGAATTCAGGGGCCCCTCTGGAAACACCATATATTTT,CATSREFRGPSGNTIYF
.,TRBV28,.,TRBJ2-5,TGTGCCAGCAGTTTAGGACAGAGCCAAGAGACCCAGTACTTC,CASSLGQSQETQYF
TRBD2,TRBV27,.,TRBJ2-1,TGTGCCAGCAGTTTATCGGGGCCGGGAGGGCCAAACGGGCCCTACAATGAGCAGTTCTTC,CASSLSGPGGPNGPYNEQFF
.,TRBV5-1,.,TRBJ2-7,TGCGCCAGCAGCTTGGACAGGGCCTACGAGCAGTACTTC,CASSLDRAYEQYF
.,TRBV13,.,TRBJ2-3,TGTGCCAGCAGCCCCCCAGCTAGAGAGCAGTATTTT,CASSPPAREQYF
TRBD2,TRBV30,.,TRBJ2-1,TGTGCCTGGAGTGTCCCCGAGCGGGAGGGGCCCTGGGATGAGCAGTTCTTC,CAWSVPEREGPWDEQFF
TRBD1,TRBV19,.,TRBJ2-3,TGTGCCAGTAGTCCACGGACAGGGGGCACAGATACGCAGTATTTT,CASSPRTGGTDTQYF
TRBD1,TRBV2,.,TRBJ1-5,TGTGCCAGCAGCCGGGACAGGGTAAGGCAGCCCCAGCATTTT,CASSRDRVRQPQHF
.,TRBV20-1,.,TRBJ1-2,TGCAGTGCTAGCTTAGACTATGGCTACACCTTC,CSASLDYGYTF
.,TRBV28,.,TRBJ1-5,TGTGCCAGCAGCGAAGGAAGGGGCCTCAATCAGCCCCAGCATTTT,CASSEGRGLNQPQHF
.,TRBV5-4,.,TRBJ2-3,TGTGCCAGCAGCTTGGCACTAGCTAGCACAGATACGCAGTATTTT,CASSLALASTDTQYF
TRBD1,TRBV27,.,TRBJ2-2,TGTGCCAGCAGTAGACCCAGGGGGCGGTCCGTAACCGGGGAGCTGTTTTTT,CASSRPRGRSVTGELFF
.,TRBV10-2,.,TRBJ2-7,TGCGCCAGCAGCGAAAGGGGCAAAACCGTCGAGCAGTACTTC,CASSERGKTVEQYF
.,TRBV28,.,TRBJ2-3,TGTGCCAGCAGTTTAGCAGCCCCGACTAGCACAGATACGCAGTATTTT,CASSLAAPTSTDTQYF